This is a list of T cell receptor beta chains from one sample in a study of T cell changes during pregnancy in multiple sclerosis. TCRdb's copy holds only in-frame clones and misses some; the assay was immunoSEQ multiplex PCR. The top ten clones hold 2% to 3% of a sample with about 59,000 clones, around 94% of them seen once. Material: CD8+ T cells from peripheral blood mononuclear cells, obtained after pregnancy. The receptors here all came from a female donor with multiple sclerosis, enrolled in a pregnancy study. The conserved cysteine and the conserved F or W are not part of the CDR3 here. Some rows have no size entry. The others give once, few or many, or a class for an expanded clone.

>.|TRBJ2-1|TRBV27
ASSPNRDRGLNEQF
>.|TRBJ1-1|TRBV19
ASRHGQGGNTEAF
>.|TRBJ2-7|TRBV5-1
ASSLYGGPAYEQY
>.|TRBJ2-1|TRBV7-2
ASSTSDSRYNEQF
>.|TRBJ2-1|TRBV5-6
ASGRNPGLAGNEQF
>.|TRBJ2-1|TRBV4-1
ASSQGLPGLAGVNEQF
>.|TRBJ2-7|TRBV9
ASGAGTYEQY
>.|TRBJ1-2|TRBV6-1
AVGQGRGYGYT
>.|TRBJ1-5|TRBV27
ASSRGFYSNQPQH
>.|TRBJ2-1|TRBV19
ASRIGTSGYNEQF
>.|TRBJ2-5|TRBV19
ASSIGGGIRETQY
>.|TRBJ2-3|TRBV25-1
ASSDLDTQY
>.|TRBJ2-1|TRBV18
ASSPSPFRTAEYNEQF
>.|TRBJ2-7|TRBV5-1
ASSLAGGLPYEQY
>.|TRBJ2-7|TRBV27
ASRQGVAYEQY
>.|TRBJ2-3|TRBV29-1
SVRGQGGADTQY
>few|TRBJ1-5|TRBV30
AWSVSGNQPQH
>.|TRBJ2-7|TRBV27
ASSYLAGGTYEQY
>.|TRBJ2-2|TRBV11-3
ASSLLWGATGEGTGELF
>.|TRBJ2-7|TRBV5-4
ASSRGYEQY
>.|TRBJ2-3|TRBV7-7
ASSSGLAGSADTQY
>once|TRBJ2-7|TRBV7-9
ASSPPAGAYEQY
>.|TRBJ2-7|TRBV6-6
ASSYSRREQY
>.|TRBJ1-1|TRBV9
ASSAWEDTEAF
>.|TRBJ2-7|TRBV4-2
ASSQEAGGVSEQY
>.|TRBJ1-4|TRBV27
ASSQTGDNEKLF
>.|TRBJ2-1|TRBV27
ASSLLAGYNEQF
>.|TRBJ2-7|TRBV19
ASSKGQVDYEQY
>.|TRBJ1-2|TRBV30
AWSVAVNYGYT
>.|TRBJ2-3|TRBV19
ARRTGTQRWDTQY
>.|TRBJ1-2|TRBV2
ASRVYSTGPPGYT
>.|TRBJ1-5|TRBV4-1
ASSLGQINQPQH
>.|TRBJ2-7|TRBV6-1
ASSDILGSGYYEQY
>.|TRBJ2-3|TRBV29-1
SVLGTSWGTSTDTQY
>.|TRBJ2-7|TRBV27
ASSFGQGSYEQY
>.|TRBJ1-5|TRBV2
ASSEIGQPQH
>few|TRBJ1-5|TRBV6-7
ASVQTGFPQQPQH
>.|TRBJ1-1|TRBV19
ASSWSSEAF
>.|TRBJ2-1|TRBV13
ASSLAVSYNEQF
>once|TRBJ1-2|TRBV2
ASSSGTAFP
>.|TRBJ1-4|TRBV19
ASGPTAWRGTTNEKLF
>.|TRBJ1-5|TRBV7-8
ASSLGTGDYSNQPQH
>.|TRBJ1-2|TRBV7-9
ASSQVPGAGYT
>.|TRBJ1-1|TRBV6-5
ASSYGAGGTEAF